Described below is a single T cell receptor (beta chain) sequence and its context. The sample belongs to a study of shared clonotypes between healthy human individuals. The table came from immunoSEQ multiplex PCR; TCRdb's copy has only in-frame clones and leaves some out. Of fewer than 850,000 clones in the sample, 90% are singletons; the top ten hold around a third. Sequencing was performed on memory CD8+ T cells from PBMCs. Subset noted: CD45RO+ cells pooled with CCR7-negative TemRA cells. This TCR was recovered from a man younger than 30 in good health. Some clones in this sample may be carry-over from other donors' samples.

This CDR3 is CASSVSTLHPTQRETQYF. The CDR3 bases are TGTGCCAGCAGCGTTAGTACCCTGCACCCGACCCAGAGAGAGACCCAGTACTTC. The rearrangement uses TRBV9 and TRBJ2-5; no clear D. The V gene's germline CDR1 is SGDLS and CDR2 YYNGEE. This CDR3 is built from 18 residues. Trimming shortened V by 2 bases and J by 4 bases, and 24 bases separated the two germline ends. Full variable domain (outside the CDR3, taken from reference TRBV9 and TRBJ2-5): DSGVTQTPKHLITATGQRVTLRCSPRSGDLSVYWYQQSLDQGLQFLIQYYNGEERAKGNILERFSAQQFPDLHSELNLSSLELGDSALYFCASSVSTLHPTQRETQYFGPGTRLLVL.